The 12 T cell receptor beta chains below all came from one sample that was sequenced in a study of T cell repertoires in cytomegalovirus infection. MiXCR was run by TCRdb on the reads, yielding one entry per CDR3 protein. The repertoire has over 150,000 distinct CDR3 sequences, about an eighth of them found once; the top ten carry roughly 30%. Sample: PBMCs. The receptors originated from a human donor in good health (CMV status not recorded). Some clones in this sample may be carry-over from other donors' samples.

This clonotype was recorded only once. The chain carries TRBV19 and TRBJ2-1; 15 positions agree with TRBD2. With 5 bases clipped from V and 9 bases from J, the junction kept 8 bases outside the gene matches. The CDR3 is made up of 16 amino acids. Germline V gives CDR1 LNHDA, CDR2 SQIVND (reference sequence). CDR3 nucleotides: TGTGCCAGTAGTTTTTTGGGACTAGCGGGGGGAAGTGAGCAGTTCTTC. Translating it yields CASSFLGLAGGSEQFF.

This clonotype was seen a handful of times. The chain has TRBV19 and TRBJ2-4; TRBD2 is a possible D gene (7 bases). The ends were cut back, 11 bases at V and 1 base at J, with 15 bases in the middle. The germline V gene encodes CDR1 LNHDA and CDR2 SQIVND (reference sequence). This CDR3 region has 14 residues. The chain's CDR3 is CASLGGPAKNIQYF. CDR3 nucleotides: TGTGCCTCCTTGGGGGGGCCGGCCAAAAACATTCAGTACTTC.

V is TRBV6-2 or TRBV6-3 and J is TRBJ1-5; no firm D call. V lost 6 bases, J lost 4 bases, and 4 bases lay in between. Germline CDR1 is MNHEY and CDR2 is SVGEGT. This CDR3 spans 11 amino acids. The chain's CDR3 is CASRNNQPQHF. For the CDR3, the DNA is TGTGCCAGCAGGAATAATCAGCCCCAGCATTTT.

This clonotype was recorded many times. The chain links TRBV7-8 to TRBJ2-5, with a possible D match to TRBD1 (5 bases). Germline lookup yields CDR1 SGHVS and CDR2 FQNEAQ. This CDR3 spans 14 amino acids. V was pared by 3 bases and J by 3 bases, with 11 bases between. CDR3 in amino acids: CASSFRQNKETQYF. CDR3 bases: TGTGCCAGCAGCTTTAGACAGAATAAAGAGACCCAGTACTTC.

In this sample, this clonotype turned up once. The rearrangement joins TRBV4-3 to TRBJ1-2, with 7 bases that match TRBD1. The CDR3 is 15 residues long. Germline V gene lookup returns CDR1 LGHNA and CDR2 YSLEER. V lost 4 bases and J lost 4; bases outside the gene matches: 9. The CDR3 loop is CASSPGQLFFYGYTF. CDR3 in DNA: TGCGCCAGCAGCCCGGGACAGCTCTTTTTCTATGGCTACACCTTC.

The chain employs TRBV20-1 and TRBJ1-1, with D hard to call. CDR1 and CDR2 (germline): DFQATT, SNEGSKA (reference sequence). Trimming cost V 0 bases and J 0 bases, with 26 bases left between them. CDR3 length equals 20 residues. Here the CDR3 reads CSARDGMVPLGPIVNTEAFF. CDR3 DNA sequence: TGCAGTGCTAGAGATGGCATGGTTCCCCTCGGGCCAATAGTGAACACTGAAGCTTTCTTT.

V usage is TRBV19 and J usage is TRBJ2-1; D gene unclear. The CDR3 length is 13 residues. Germline V gene lookup returns CDR1 LNHDA and CDR2 SQIVND (reference sequence). V shed 3 bases and J shed 2 bases, with 5 bases lying between them. CDR3 nucleotides: TGTGCCAGTAGTATCCCTACCTACAATGAGCAGTTCTTC. Its protein is CASSIPTYNEQFF.

This clonotype appeared a few times. This CDR3 reads CASSPGQGVETQYF. The CDR3 bases are TGTGCCAGCAGCCCGGGACAGGGCGTGGAGACCCAGTACTTC. J is TRBJ2-5 and V is TRBV7-2; 9 positions match TRBD1. J gave up 5 bases and V 5 bases, and 6 bases lay outside the gene matches. This CDR3 has 14 residues. The V gene's germline CDR1 is SGHTA and CDR2 FQGNSA.

This clonotype was picked up a small number of times. The chain carries TRBV2 and TRBJ2-1; 10 bases line up with TRBD2. The CDR3 loop spans 15 amino acids. CDR1 and CDR2 (germline): SNHLY, FYNNEI. After removal of 5 bases from V and 4 bases from J, the junction contained 5 bases not matched to a gene. CDR3 loop: CASSPASGSYNEQFF. CDR3 sequence (DNA): TGTGCCAGCAGTCCCGCTAGCGGGAGTTACAATGAGCAGTTCTTC.

A few counts support this clonotype. The chain is built from TRBV6-2 or TRBV6-3 and TRBJ2-7; D unresolved. Deletions cut 5 bases from V and 1 base from J, with 12 bases between. From germline, CDR1 is MNHEY and CDR2 SVGEGT. CDR3 length: 14 residues. CDR3 nucleotide sequence: TGTGCCAGCAGTACCCTCTCTGTATCCTACGAGCAGTACTTC. This translates into CASSTLSVSYEQYF.

This clonotype was recorded a few times. This chain links TRBV30 with TRBJ2-7; D gene unclear. V was trimmed by 5 bases and J by 0 bases, leaving 8 bases between them. The CDR3 totals 12 residues. Per germline, CDR1 GTSNPN and CDR2 SVGIG (reference sequence). DNA of the CDR3: TGTGCCTGGTGCCCTTCCTCCTACGAGCAGTACTTC. It codes for CAWCPSSYEQYF. Full variable domain (remainder filled in from reference TRBV30 and TRBJ2-7): SQTIHQWPATLVQPVGSPLSLECTVEGTSNPNLYWYRQAAGRGLQLLFYSVGIGQISSEVPQNLSASRPQDRQFILSSKKLLLSDSGFYLCAWCPSSYEQYFGPGTRLTVT.

This clonotype was recorded at least ten times. The V call is TRBV28, the J call TRBJ1-5; 7 nucleotides agree with TRBD1. Per the germline V gene, CDR1 is MDHEN and CDR2 is SYDVKM. J lost 7 bases, V lost 7 bases, and 19 bases had no gene match. The CDR3 extends over 17 amino acids. The CDR3 protein is CASNPRGRRDGNQPQHF. DNA for the CDR3: TGTGCCAGCAACCCTAGGGGGCGAAGGGACGGGAACCAGCCCCAGCATTTT.